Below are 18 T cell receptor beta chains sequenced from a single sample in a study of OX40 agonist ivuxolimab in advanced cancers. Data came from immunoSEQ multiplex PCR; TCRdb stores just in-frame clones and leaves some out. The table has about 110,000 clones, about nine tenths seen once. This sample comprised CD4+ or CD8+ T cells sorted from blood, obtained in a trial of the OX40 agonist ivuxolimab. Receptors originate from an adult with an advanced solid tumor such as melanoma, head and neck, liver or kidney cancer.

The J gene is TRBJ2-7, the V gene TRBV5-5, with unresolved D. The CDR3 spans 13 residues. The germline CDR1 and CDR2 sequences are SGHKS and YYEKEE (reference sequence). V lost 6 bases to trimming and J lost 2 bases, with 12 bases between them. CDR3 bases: TGTGCCAGCAACCTTGGCAGGACCTACGAGCAGTACTTC. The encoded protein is CASNLGRTYEQYF.

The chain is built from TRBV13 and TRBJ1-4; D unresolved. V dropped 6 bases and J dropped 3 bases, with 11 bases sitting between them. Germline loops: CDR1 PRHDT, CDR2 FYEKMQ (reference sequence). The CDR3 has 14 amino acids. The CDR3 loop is CASSRRHANEKLFF. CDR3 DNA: TGTGCCAGCAGTCGACGGCATGCTAATGAAAAACTGTTTTTT.

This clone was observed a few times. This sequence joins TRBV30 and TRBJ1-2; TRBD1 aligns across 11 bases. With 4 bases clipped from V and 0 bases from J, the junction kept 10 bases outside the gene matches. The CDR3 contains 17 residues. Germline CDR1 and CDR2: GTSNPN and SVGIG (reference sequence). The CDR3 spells CAWKFLPGQGANYGYTF. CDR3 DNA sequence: TGTGCCTGGAAATTCCTACCGGGACAGGGGGCTAACTATGGCTACACCTTC.

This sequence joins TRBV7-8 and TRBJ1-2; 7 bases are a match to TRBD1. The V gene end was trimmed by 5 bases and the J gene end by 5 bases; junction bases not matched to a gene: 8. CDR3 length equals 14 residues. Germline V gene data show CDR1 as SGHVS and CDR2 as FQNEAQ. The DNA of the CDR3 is TGTGCCAGCAGCATTTCCGGGACAGCATATGGCTACACCTTC. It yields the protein CASSISGTAYGYTF.

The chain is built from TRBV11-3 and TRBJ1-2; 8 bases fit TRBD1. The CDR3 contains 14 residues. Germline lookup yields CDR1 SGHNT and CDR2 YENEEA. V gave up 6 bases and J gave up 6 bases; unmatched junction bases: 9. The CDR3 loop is CASSPGGADHGYTF. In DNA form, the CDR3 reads TGTGCCAGCAGTCCAGGGGGCGCGGACCATGGCTACACCTTC. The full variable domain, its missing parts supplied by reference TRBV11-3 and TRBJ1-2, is EAGVVQSPRYKIIEKKQPVAFWCNPISGHNTLYWYLQNLGQGPELLIRYENEEAVDDSQLPKDRFSAERLKGVDSTLKIQPAELGDSAVYLCASSPGGADHGYTFGSGTRLTVV.

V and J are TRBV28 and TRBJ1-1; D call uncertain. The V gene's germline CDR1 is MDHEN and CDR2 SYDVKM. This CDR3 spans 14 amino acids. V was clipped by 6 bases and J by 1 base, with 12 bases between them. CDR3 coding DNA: TGTGCCAGCAGCATTCAGCCTCAGAACACTGAAGCTTTCTTT. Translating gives CASSIQPQNTEAFF.

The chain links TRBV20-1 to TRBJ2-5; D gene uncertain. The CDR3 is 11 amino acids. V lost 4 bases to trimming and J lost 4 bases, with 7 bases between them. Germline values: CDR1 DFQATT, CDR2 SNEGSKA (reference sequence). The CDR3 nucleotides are TGCAGTGCTACTTCAGGAGAGACCCAGTACTTC. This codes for CSATSGETQYF.

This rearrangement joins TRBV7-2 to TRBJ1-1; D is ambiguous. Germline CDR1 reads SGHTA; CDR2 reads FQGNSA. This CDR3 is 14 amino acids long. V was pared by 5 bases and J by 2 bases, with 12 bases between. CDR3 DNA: TGTGCCAGCAGCCCCCCCCTGGGTAACACTGAAGCTTTCTTT. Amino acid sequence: CASSPPLGNTEAFF.

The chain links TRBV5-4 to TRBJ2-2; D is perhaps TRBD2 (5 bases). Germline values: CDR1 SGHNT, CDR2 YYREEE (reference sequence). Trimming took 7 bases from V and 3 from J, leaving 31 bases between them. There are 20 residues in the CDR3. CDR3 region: CASRLFLSRRTPEDTGELFF. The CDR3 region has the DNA TGTGCCAGCCGCCTTTTTCTGTCACGCCGGACCCCGGAGGACACCGGGGAGCTGTTTTTT.

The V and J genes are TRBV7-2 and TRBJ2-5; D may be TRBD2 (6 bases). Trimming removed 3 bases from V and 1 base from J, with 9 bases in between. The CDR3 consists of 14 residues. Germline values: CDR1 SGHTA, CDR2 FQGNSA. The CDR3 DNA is TGTGCCAGCAGCTTCCAGGAGGGCCAAGAGACCCAGTACTTC. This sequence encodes CASSFQEGQETQYF.

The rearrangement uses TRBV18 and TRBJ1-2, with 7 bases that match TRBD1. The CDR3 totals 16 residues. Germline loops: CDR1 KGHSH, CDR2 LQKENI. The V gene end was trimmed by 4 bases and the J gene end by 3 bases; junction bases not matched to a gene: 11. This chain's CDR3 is CASSQYTRGGDYGYTF. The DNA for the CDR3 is TGTGCCAGCTCACAGTATACAAGAGGGGGCGACTATGGCTACACCTTC.

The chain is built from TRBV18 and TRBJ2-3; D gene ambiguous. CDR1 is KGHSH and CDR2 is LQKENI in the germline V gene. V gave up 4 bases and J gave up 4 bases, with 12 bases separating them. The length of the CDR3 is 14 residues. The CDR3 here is CASSQTPMADTQYF. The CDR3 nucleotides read TGTGCCAGCTCACAAACCCCCATGGCAGATACGCAGTATTTT.

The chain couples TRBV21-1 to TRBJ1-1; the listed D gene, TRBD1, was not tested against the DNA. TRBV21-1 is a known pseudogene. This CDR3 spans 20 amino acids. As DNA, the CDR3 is TGTGCCAGCAGCAATTTACGGATCGGGACAGCTCTAAAGGCGGTCACTGAAGCTTTCTTT. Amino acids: CASSNLRIGTALKAVTEAFF.

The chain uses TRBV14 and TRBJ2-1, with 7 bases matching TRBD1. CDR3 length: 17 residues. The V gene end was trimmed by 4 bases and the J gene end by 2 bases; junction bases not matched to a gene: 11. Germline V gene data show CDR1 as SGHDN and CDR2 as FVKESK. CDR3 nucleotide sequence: TGTGCCAGCAGCCCACCGACAGGGACGGGTACCTACAATGAGCAGTTCTTC. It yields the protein CASSPPTGTGTYNEQFF.

DNA of the CDR3: TGTGCCAGCAGTTTTTCCCCGGGACCCTTTATGAGAGAGACCCAGTACTTC. Translation gives CASSFSPGPFMRETQYF. The chain joins TRBV27 to TRBJ2-5, with D tentatively TRBD1 or TRBD2 (5 bases each). This CDR3 is 17 amino acids long. Germline V gene sequence: CDR1 MNHEY, CDR2 SMNVEV (reference sequence). V lost 3 bases and J 4 bases, leaving 21 bases between the germline ends.

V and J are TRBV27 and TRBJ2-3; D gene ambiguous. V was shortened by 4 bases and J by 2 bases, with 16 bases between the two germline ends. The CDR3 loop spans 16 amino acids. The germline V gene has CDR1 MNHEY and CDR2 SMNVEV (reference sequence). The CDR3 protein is CASSSPSTPLTDTQYF. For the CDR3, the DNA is TGTGCCAGCAGTTCACCCTCGACGCCTCTCACAGATACGCAGTATTTT.

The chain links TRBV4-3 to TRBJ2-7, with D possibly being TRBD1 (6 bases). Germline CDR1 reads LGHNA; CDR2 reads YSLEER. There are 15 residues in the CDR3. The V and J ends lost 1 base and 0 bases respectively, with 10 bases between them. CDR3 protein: CASSQVAGDSYEQYF. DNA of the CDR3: TGCGCCAGCAGCCAAGTCGCAGGGGACTCCTACGAGCAGTACTTC.

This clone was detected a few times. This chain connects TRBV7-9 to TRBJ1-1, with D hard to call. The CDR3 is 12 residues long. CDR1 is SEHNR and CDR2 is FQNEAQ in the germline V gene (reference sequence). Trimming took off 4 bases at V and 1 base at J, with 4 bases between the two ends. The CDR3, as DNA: TGTGCCAGCAGCTCCGAGAACACTGAAGCTTTCTTT. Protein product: CASSSENTEAFF.